Here is one T cell receptor (beta chain) with its context. The target antigen is unknown. These data belong to a study of cytomegalovirus exposure and HLA in healthy donors. Study outcomes and limitations: In vitro, three CMV-associated chains proved specific for CMV antigens.

V was cut by 8 bases and J by 5 bases, with 10 bases left in between. This CDR3 has 11 residues. The germline V gene encodes CDR1 MNHEY and CDR2 SMNVEV (reference sequence). PCR was performed using 60 Vbeta and 13 Jbeta primers. Generated by immunoSEQ multiplex PCR, the TCRdb table keeps only in-frame clones and is missing some. The profile shows fewer than 200,000 clones, around 80% of them singletons. The sequence derives from a man in his forties in good health and CMV-seronegative. The sequenced sample was PBMCs. The rearrangement joins TRBV27 to TRBJ2-7, with D unresolved. The DNA of the CDR3 is TGTGCCAGCGGAACTGGAGACGAGCAGTACTTC. Translating it yields CASGTGDEQYF.